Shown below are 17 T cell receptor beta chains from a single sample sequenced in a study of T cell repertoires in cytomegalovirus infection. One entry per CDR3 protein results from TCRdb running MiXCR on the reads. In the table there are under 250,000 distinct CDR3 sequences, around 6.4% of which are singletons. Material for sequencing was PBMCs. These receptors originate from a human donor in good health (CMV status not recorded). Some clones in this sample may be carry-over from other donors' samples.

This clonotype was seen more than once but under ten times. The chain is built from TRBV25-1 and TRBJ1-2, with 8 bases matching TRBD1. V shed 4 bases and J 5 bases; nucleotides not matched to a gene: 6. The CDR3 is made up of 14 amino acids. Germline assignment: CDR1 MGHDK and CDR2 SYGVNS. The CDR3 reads CASSVAGGEYGYTF. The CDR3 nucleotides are TGTGCCAGCAGTGTCGCAGGGGGCGAGTATGGCTACACCTTC.

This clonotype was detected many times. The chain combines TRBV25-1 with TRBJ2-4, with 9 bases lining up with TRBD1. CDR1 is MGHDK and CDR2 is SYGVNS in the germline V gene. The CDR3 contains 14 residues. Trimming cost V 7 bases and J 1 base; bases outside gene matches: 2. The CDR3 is CASKGTGAKNIQYF. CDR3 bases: TGTGCCAGCAAGGGGACAGGGGCCAAAAACATTCAGTACTTC.

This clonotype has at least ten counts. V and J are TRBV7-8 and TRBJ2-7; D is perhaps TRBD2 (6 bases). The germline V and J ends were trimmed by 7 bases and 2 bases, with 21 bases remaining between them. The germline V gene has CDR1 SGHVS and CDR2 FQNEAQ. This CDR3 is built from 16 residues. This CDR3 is CASTAPGLRNTYEQYF. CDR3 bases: TGTGCCAGCACCGCCCCGGGACTCCGAAACACCTACGAGCAGTACTTC.

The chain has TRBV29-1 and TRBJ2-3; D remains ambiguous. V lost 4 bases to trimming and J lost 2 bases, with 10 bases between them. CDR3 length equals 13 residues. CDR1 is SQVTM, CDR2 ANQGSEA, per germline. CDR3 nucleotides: TGCAGCGTTGGATCGGACCCCACAGATACGCAGTATTTT. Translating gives CSVGSDPTDTQYF.

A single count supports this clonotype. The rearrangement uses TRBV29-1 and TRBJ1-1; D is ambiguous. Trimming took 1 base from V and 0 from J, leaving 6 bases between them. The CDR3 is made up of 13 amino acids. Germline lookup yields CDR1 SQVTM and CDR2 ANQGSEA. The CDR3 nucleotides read TGCAGCGTTGAAGGACAAGTGAACACTGAAGCTTTCTTT. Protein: CSVEGQVNTEAFF.

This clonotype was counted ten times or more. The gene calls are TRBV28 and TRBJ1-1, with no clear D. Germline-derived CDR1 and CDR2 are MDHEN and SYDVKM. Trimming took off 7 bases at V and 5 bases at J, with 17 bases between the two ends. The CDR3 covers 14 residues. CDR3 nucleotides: TGTGCCAGCACTATTTCCTTGGCGGGGACTGAAGCTTTCTTT. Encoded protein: CASTISLAGTEAFF.

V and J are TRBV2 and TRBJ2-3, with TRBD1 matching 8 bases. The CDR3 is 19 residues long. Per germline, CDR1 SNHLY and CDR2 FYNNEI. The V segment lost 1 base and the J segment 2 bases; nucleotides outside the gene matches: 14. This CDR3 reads CASSEELGRQGHDTDTQYF. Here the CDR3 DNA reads TGTGCCAGCAGTGAAGAATTAGGGCGACAGGGGCATGACACAGATACGCAGTATTTT.

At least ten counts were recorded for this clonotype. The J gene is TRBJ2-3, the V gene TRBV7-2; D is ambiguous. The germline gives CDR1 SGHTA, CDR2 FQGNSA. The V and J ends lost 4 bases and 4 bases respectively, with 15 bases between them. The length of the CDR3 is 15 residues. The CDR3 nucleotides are TGTGCCAGCAGCTCCCCCCGGGTGTCTCCAGATACGCAGTATTTT. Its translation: CASSSPRVSPDTQYF.

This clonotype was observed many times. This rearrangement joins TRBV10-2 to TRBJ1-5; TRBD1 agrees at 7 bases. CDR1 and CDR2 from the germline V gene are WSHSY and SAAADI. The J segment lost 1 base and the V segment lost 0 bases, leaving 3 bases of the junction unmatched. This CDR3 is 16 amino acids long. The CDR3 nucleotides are TGCGCCAGCAGTGAGTCGGGCAGGGGGAGCAATCAGCCCCAGCATTTT. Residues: CASSESGRGSNQPQHF.

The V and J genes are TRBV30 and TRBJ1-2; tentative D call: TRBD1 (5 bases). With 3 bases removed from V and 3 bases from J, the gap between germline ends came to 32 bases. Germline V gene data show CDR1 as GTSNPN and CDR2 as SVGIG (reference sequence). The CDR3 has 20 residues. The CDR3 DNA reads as TGTGCCTGGAGCTCCTACGATACCCGGACACGGCAGGGTATTTACTATGGCTACACCTTC. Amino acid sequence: CAWSSYDTRTRQGIYYGYTF.

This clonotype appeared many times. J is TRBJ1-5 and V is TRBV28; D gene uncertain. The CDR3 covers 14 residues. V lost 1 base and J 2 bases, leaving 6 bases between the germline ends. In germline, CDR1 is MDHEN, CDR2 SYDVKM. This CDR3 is CASSLSGGNQPQHF. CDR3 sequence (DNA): TGTGCCAGCAGTTTATCCGGCGGCAATCAGCCCCAGCATTTT.

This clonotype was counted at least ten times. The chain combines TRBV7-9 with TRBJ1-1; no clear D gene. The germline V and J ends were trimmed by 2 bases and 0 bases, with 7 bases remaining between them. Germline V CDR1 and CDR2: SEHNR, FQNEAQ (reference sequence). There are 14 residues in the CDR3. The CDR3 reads CASSLTRVNTEAFF. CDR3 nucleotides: TGTGCCAGCAGCTTAACCCGGGTGAACACTGAAGCTTTCTTT.

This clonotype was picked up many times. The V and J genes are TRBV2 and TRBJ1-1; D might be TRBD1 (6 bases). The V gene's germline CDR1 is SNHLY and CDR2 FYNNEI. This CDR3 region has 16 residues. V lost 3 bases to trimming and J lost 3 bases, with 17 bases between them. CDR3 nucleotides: TGTGCCAGCAGTGATAAAGGGGGAGGGGGGGACACTGAAGCTTTCTTT. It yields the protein CASSDKGGGGDTEAFF.

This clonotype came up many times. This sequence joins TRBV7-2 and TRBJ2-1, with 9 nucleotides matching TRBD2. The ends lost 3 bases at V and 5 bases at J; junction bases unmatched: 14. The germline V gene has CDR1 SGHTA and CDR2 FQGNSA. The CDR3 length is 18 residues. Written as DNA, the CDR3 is TGTGCCAGCAGCTTTCCGGAGAGCGGGGGGACCTTTCACAATGAGCAGTTCTTC. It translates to CASSFPESGGTFHNEQFF.

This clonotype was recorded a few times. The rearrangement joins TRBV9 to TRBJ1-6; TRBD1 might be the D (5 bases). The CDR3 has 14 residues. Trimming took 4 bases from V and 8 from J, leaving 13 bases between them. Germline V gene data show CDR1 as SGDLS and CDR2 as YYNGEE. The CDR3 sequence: CASSRGLGYSPLHF. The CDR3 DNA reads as TGTGCCAGCAGCAGGGGTCTCGGATATTCACCCCTCCACTTT.

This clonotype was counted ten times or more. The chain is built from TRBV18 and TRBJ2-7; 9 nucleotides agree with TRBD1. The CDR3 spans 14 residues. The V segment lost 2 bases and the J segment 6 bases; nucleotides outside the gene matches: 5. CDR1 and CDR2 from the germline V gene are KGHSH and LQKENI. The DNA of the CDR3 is TGTGCCAGCTCACCAGGGACAGGGTCGGCCGAGCAGTACTTC. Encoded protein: CASSPGTGSAEQYF.

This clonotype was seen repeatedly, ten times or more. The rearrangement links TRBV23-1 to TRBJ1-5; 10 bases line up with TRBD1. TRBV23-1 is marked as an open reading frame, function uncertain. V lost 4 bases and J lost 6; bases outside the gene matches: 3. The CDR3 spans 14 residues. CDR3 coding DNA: TGCGCCAGCAGTCGACAGGGGGCAGCTCAGCCCCAGCATTTT. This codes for CASSRQGAAQPQHF.